This TCR beta chain was recorded in a study of blood T cell repertoires in COVID-19. The junction had 5 bases not matched to a gene; V was cut back by 4 bases and J by 1 base. Germline values: CDR1 MNHEY, CDR2 SMNVEV (reference sequence). The CDR3 is 15 amino acids. Assay: immunoSEQ multiplex PCR; the TCRdb copy retains only in-frame clones and omits some. Of approximately 110,000 clones in the sample, approximately 85% are singletons; the top ten hold roughly 3.5%. V gene TRBV27 combines with J gene TRBJ2-7, with TRBD1 identical over 9 bases. Sequencing was done on a sample of peripheral blood. This TCR derives from a man aged 35 to 55 with acute or convalescent COVID-19. The CDR3 loop is CASSYTGTGSYEQYF. DNA of the CDR3: TGTGCCAGCAGTTACACCGGGACAGGGTCCTACGAGCAGTACTTC.